The sequence of this T cell receptor (beta chain) was determined in a study of shared clonotypes between healthy human individuals. As for the study in general: The donor group consisted of a couple of women and three men, aged 18 to 49.

The V end lost 5 bases, the J end lost 0 bases, and 16 bases lay between the germline ends. Germline V gene sequence: CDR1 SSHAT, CDR2 FNYEAQ (reference sequence). The CDR3 totals 16 residues. The assay ran at deep level. Only in-frame clones appear in the TCRdb table, and some are missing; sequencing was by immunoSEQ multiplex PCR. The table has hundreds of thousands of clones, 75% to 85% seen once; the top ten hold roughly 13%. This clonotype was obtained from a woman between 40 and 55 years old in good health. Some clones in this sample may be carry-over from other donors' samples. Sample: PBMCs. The chain is built from TRBV7-7 and TRBJ1-1, with D unclear. CDR3 in DNA: TGTGCCAGCAGCCCTTTAGCCGGAGTCATGAACACTGAAGCTTTCTTT. Protein: CASSPLAGVMNTEAFF.